This TCR beta chain appears in the sequencing data of a study of T cell repertoires in cytomegalovirus infection (dated by TCRdb to the late 2010s). Looking at the study overall: Donor HLA type was relevant to the analysis, as public TCR beta signatures indicated carriage of CMV infection together with the matching HLA type.

What the study reported, not specific to this receptor: The ex vivo response was dominated by HLA-C-restricted CMV-specific TCR beta clonotypes, which also provided the single most frequent clonotype in two of eight donors. In both this cohort and an independent approximately 370-donor cohort, the cumulative frequency of public TCR beta family members distinguished carriers of CMV infection plus the relevant HLA type.

Trimming removed 4 bases from V and 6 bases from J, leaving 15 bases between the germline ends. From cysteine to phenylalanine, the CDR3 is 14 amino acids long. Just the 42-base CDR3 DNA is kept, in frame starting at base 1. CDR1 and CDR2, looked up from the germline V gene, are SNHLY and FYNNEI. The instrument given in TCRdb is Illumina HiSeq 1500. TCRdb itself trimmed the public reads at Q25 with fastp, ran MiXCR and retained productive beta chains. Every CDR3 protein is listed once, alongside the most common genes and DNA of its rows. The sample table lists about 740,000 distinct CDR3 sequences, about 40% of them with a count of one. The ten largest make up 2.5% to 3.5% of the sample. This clonotype was counted a few times. Its antigen is still unknown. One base away there is no much larger clone; base qualities are not given.

The sample taken for sequencing was PBMCs. In this chain, TRBV2 is recombined with TRBJ1-2; too little of a D gene remains to name it. The sequence was obtained from a human donor in good health (CMV status not recorded). Some clones in this sample may be carry-over from other donors' samples. Here is the DNA: TGTGCCAGCAGTGTGAGGCGCGAGCGGGATGGCTACACCTTC. This sequence encodes CASSVRRERDGYTF.